The sequence of this T cell receptor beta chain was determined in a study of sequential checkpoint blockade in melanoma. Documented treatment: randomized to nivolumab then ipilimumab (arm A) or the reverse (arm B). DNA-damaging chemotherapy had not been given to any patient beforehand. There are 16 residues in the CDR3. Germline assignment: CDR1 SGDLS and CDR2 YYNGEE. V dropped 4 bases and J dropped 2 bases, with 18 bases sitting between them. Sequencing used immunoSEQ multiplex PCR; TCRdb keeps in-frame clones, though not all of them. The repertoire has about 18,000 clones, 65% to 75% of them found once; the top ten carry more than 4%.

The chain carries TRBV9 and TRBJ1-2; possibly TRBD1 for D (5 bases). Source: tumor tissue (inferred from file names), taken from a patient given nivolumab and ipilimumab in sequence. The sequence was collected from a human donor with melanoma. CDR3 region: CASSILTGGGNYGYTF. CDR3 bases: TGTGCCAGCAGCATCCTCACCGGGGGAGGAAACTATGGCTACACCTTC.